The source of this TCR beta chain is a study of blood T cell repertoires in COVID-19. This table comes from immunoSEQ multiplex PCR, and its TCRdb copy is limited to in-frame clones, with some not included. Counted here are about 76,000 clones, approximately 90% occurring once; the ten biggest clones make up roughly 8%. This receptor was obtained from a man aged 30 to 45 with acute or convalescent COVID-19. Input material: peripheral blood.

The CDR3 here is CAWGQRMGSGNYNEQFF. In DNA, the CDR3 is TGTGCCTGGGGGCAACGAATGGGTAGCGGTAATTACAATGAGCAGTTCTTC. V and J are TRBV30 and TRBJ2-1, with a possible D match to TRBD2 (6 bases). This CDR3 is 17 amino acids long. CDR1 and CDR2 from the germline V gene are GTSNPN and SVGIG (reference sequence). V was cut by 5 bases and J by 4 bases, with 24 bases left in between.